The clone carrying this TCR beta chain has a handful of counts. The antigen is not known. Germline-derived CDR1 and CDR2 are GTSNPN and SVGIG (reference sequence). Trimming removed 1 base at V and 6 bases at J, with 13 bases between. The CDR3 consists of 13 residues. This sample was taken from a study of T cells after yellow fever vaccination. Study-wide results and limits: Weaker in magnitude, the secondary response showed a faster peak on day 5 versus 15. In post-booster samples, most primary-vaccination clones reappeared (just under 97% CD4, 70% to 90% CD8).

Production of TCR cDNA was by 5'RACE template switching, which also added a universal primer site and UMIs. TCRdb redid the calling of the 5' RACE reads with MiXCR, one entry per CDR3 protein. Here the sample spans around 320,000 distinct CDR3 sequences, approximately 4.5% being singletons. This clonotype was obtained from a man aged 18 to 30 who received the YFV17D yellow fever vaccine. This chain links TRBV30 with TRBJ2-7; D is possibly TRBD1 (6 bases). The sample consisted of PBMCs, taken 15 days after the yellow fever booster vaccination. The CDR3 sequence: CAWSAHRVAEQYF. The CDR3 DNA reads as TGTGCCTGGAGTGCCCACAGGGTAGCCGAGCAGTACTTC.